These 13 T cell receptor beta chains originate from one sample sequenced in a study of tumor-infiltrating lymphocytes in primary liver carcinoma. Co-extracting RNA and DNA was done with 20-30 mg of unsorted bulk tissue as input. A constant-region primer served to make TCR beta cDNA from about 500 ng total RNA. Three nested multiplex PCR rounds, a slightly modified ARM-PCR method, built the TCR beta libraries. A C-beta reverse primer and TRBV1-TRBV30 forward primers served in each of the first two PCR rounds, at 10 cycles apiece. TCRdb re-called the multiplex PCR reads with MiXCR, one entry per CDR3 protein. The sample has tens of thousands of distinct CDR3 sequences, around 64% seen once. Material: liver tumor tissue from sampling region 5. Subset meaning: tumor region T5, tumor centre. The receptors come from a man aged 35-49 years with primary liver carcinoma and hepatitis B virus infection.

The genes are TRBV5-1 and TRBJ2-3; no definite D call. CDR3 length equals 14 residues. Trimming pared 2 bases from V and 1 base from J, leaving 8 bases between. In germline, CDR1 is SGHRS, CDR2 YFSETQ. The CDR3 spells CASSLRVGTDTQYF. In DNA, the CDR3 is TGCGCCAGCAGCTTACGGGTGGGCACAGATACGCAGTATTTT.

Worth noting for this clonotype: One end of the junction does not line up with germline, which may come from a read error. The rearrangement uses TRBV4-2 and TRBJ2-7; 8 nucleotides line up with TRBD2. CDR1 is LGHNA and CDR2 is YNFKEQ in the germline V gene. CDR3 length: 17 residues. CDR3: CATTGQAGVYKSYVQYF. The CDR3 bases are TGTGCTACTACTGGACAAGCGGGAGTTTATAAGTCCTACGTGCAGTACTTC.

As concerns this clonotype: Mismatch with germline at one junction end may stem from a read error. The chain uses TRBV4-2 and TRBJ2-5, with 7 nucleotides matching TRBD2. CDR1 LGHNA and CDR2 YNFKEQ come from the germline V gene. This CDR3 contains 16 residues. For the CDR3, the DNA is TGTGCCAGCAGCCAAGATTGGGGACTAACCGTAGAGACCCATTACTTC. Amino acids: CASSQDWGLTVETHYF.

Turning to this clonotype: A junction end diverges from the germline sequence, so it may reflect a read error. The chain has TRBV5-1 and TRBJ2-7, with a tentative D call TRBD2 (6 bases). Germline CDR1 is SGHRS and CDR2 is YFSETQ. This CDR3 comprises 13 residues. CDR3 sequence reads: CACSLGLDGEQYF. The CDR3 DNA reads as TGCGCCTGCAGCTTGGGACTCGACGGGGAGCAGTACTTC.

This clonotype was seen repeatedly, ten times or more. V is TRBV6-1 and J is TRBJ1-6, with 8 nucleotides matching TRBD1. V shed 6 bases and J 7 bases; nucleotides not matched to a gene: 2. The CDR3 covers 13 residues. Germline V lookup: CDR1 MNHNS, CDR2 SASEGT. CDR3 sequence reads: CASRDRENSPLHF. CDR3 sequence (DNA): TGTGCCAGCAGGGACAGGGAAAATTCACCCCTCCACTTT.

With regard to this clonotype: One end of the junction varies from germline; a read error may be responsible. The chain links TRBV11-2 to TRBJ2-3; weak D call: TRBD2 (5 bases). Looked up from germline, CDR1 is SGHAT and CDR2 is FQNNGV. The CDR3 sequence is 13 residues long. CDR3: CTSRTGNVDTQYF. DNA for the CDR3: TGTACCAGCAGGACGGGGAATGTGGATACGCAGTATTTT.

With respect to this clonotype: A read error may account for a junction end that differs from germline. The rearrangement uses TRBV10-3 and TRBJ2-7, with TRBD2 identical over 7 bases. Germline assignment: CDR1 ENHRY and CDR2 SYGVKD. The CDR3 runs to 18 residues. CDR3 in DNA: TGTGCTATCAGCCCGGGACTAACGGCGTCCCCCTTCTCCTACGAGCAGTACTTC. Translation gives CAISPGLTASPFSYEQYF.

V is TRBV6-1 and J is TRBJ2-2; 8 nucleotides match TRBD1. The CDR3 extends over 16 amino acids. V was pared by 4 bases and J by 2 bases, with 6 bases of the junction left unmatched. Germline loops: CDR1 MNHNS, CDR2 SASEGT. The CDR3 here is CASSAMGQENTGELFF. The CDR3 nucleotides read TGTGCCAGCAGTGCTATGGGACAGGAAAACACCGGGGAGCTGTTTTTT.

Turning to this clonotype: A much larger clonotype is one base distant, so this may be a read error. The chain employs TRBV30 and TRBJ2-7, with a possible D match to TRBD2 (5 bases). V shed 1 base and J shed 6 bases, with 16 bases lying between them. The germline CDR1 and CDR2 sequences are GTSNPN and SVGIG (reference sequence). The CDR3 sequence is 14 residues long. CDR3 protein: CAWSANGIFPEQYF. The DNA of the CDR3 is TGTGCCTGGAGTGCTAACGGGATCTTTCCCGAGCAGTACTTC.

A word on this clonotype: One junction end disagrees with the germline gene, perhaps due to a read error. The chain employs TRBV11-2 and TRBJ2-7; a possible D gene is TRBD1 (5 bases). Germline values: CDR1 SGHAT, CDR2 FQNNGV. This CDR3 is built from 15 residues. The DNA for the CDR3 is TGTGCCAGCAGCCAATATTCAGGAAGGGGCTACGAGCAATACTTC. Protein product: CASSQYSGRGYEQYF. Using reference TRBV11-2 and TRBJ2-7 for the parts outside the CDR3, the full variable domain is EAGVAQSPRYKIIEKRQSVAFWCNPISGHATLYWYQQILGQGPKLLIQFQNNGVVDDSQLPKDRFSAERLKGVDSTLKIQPAKLEDSAVYLCASSQYSGRGYEQYFGPGTRLTVT.

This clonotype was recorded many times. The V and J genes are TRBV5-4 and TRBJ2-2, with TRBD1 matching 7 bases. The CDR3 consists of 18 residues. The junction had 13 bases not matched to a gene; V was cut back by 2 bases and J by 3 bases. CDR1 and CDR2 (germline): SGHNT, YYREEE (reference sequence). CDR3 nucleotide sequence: TGTGCCAGCAGCTTAGGACAGGTGCCCCTCTTAGACACCGGGGAGCTGTTTTTT. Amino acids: CASSLGQVPLLDTGELFF.

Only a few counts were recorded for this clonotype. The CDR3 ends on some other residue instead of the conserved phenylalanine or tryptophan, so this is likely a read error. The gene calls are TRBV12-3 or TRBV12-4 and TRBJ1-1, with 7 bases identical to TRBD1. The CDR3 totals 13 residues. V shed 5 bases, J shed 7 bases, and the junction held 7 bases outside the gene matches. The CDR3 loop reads CASSVTGLIEAFL. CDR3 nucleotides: TGTGCCAGCAGTGTGACAGGGTTGATTGAAGCTTTCCTT.

The CDR3 coding sequence is TGTGCCATCAGTGACAGGGCGGATGAGCAGTTCTTC. Its translation: CAISDRADEQFF. The rearrangement uses TRBV10-3 and TRBJ2-1, with D possibly TRBD1 on 5 matching bases. CDR3 size: 12 residues. Germline values: CDR1 ENHRY, CDR2 SYGVKD. V was pared by 3 bases and J by 8 bases, with 8 bases between.